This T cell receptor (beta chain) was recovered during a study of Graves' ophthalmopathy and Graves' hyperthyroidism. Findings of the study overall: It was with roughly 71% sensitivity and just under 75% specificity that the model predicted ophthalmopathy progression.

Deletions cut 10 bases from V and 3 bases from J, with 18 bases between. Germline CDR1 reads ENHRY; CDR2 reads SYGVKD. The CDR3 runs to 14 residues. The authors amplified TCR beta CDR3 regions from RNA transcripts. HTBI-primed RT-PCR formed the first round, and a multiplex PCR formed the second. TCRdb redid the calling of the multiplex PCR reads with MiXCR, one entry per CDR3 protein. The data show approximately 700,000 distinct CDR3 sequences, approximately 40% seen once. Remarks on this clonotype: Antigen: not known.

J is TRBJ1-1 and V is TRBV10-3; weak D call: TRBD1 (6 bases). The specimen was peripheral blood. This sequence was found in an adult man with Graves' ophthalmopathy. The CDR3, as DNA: TGTGCCAGCAGCCGCCGGGCAGGGGACACTGAAGCTTTCTTT. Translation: CASSRRAGDTEAFF.